This T cell receptor beta chain was sequenced during a study of CD8 T cells in ankylosing spondylitis. TCRdb reprocessed the 5' RACE reads with MiXCR, giving one entry per CDR3 protein. This sample carries some 270,000 distinct CDR3 sequences, about 18% of them seen once, and the ten largest clones take approximately 33%. This clonotype was seen more than once but under ten times. Per germline, CDR1 SQVTM and CDR2 ANQGSEA. V gave up 5 bases and J gave up 3 bases; unmatched junction bases: 5. The CDR3 loop spans 15 amino acids. This clonotype was obtained from a male donor with ankylosing spondylitis or in good health (not recorded which). The sequencing sample was made of blood, either unsorted or a sorted T cell fraction (not recorded which). The chain carries TRBV29-1 and TRBJ2-1; TRBD2 aligns across 12 bases. CDR3 coding DNA: TGCAGCGTTTACGAACTAGCGGGAGGCTACAATGAGCAGTTCTTC. Its translation is CSVYELAGGYNEQFF.